These 2 T cell receptor beta chains share one sample of origin, sequenced in a study of cytomegalovirus exposure and HLA in healthy donors (dated by TCRdb to 2016 to 2017). The library was built by means of the immunoSEQ multiplex PCR assay. TCRdb's version of the immuneACCESS table is confined to in-frame rearrangements and falls short of the full clone set. An unresolved V gene accounts for under half of the shortfall where checked; the remainder is of unknown origin. The sample includes over 200,000 clones, with roughly 83% observed a single time. Over 11% of the sample is in the top ten clones. Sample: PBMCs. These receptors were taken from a woman under 40 in good health and CMV-seropositive.

This clone is classed as medium-sized (0.01 to 0.1%). The chain couples TRBV11-2 to TRBJ1-2; D remains unclear. There are 14 residues in the CDR3. V lost 0 bases, J lost 7 bases, and 12 bases lay in between. Germline CDR1 SGHAT, CDR2 FQNNGV. CDR3 nucleotide sequence: TGTGCCAGCAGCTTAGAGGGCCGTTTCTTTGGCTACACCTTC. It translates to CASSLEGRFFGYTF.

This rearrangement joins TRBV7-9 to TRBJ2-7; TRBD1 agrees at 8 bases. Germline CDR1 is SEHNR and CDR2 is FQNEAQ (reference sequence). This CDR3 comprises 14 residues. The V segment lost 5 bases and the J segment 2 bases; nucleotides outside the gene matches: 5. This CDR3 reads CASSPGQDPYEQYF. The CDR3 region has the DNA TGTGCCAGCAGCCCGGGACAGGATCCCTACGAGCAGTACTTC.